The sequence of this T cell receptor (beta chain) was determined in a study of CD8 T cells in Susac syndrome. Study details: Patients with Susac syndrome were therapy-naive, on corticosteroids, or on intravenous immunoglobulin alone at the time that blood was drawn.

This CDR3 contains 16 residues. Trimming stripped 0 bases from V and 6 bases from J, with 15 bases between. Germline V lookup: CDR1 MGHRA, CDR2 YSYEKL. RNA, at roughly 0.5 to 1 ug, was reverse transcribed with random hexamers. TCRdb fed the immunoSEQ multiplex PCR reads into MiXCR, producing one record per CDR3 protein. The profile shows approximately 190,000 distinct CDR3 sequences, 85% to 95% of them singletons. The chain couples TRBV4-1 to TRBJ2-1; the D call may be TRBD1 or TRBD2 (5 bases each). The TCR sequence derives from a human donor with Susac syndrome. The sample comprised CD8+ T cells from PBMCs. The CDR3 DNA follows: TGCGCCAGCAGCCAAGAACCGGGGCAGGAATTCAATGAGCAGTTCTTC. It yields the protein CASSQEPGQEFNEQFF.